What follows are 31 T cell receptor beta chains derived from one specimen sequenced in a study of cytomegalovirus exposure and HLA in healthy donors. Amplification used 60 Vbeta primers and 13 Jbeta primers. Data came from immunoSEQ multiplex PCR; TCRdb stores just in-frame clones and leaves some out. The sample lists 110,000 or so clones; 7% to 9.5% were seen once. Sequencing used PBMCs. The receptors shown here come from a woman aged 40 to 50 in good health and CMV-seropositive.

The gene calls are TRBV5-5 and TRBJ1-4; a possible D gene is TRBD1 (6 bases). The CDR3 covers 14 residues. V shed 2 bases and J shed 6 bases, with 11 bases lying between them. Germline assignment: CDR1 SGHKS and CDR2 YYEKEE (reference sequence). The CDR3 here is CASSFLGGDEKLFF. For the CDR3, the DNA is TGTGCCAGCAGCTTTTTAGGGGGAGATGAAAAACTGTTTTTT.

This sequence joins TRBV5-4 and TRBJ1-1; TRBD1 is a possible D gene (6 bases). Germline lookup yields CDR1 SGHNT and CDR2 YYREEE (reference sequence). The CDR3 is 14 residues long. The germline V and J ends were trimmed by 2 bases and 3 bases, with 11 bases remaining between them. For the CDR3, the DNA is TGTGCCAGCAGCTTTGGGGGCGTGTACACTGAAGCTTTCTTT. This gives the protein CASSFGGVYTEAFF.

This clone was seen a handful of times. The chain uses TRBV7-2 and TRBJ1-6, with 9 bases matching TRBD1. Trimming removed 3 bases from V and 4 bases from J; junction bases left unmatched: 7. Germline V lookup: CDR1 SGHTA, CDR2 FQGNSA. This CDR3 comprises 17 residues. In DNA form, the CDR3 reads TGTGCCAGCAGCTTTCCGGGACAGGGAGGTTATAATTCACCCCTCCACTTT. Its protein product is CASSFPGQGGYNSPLHF.

This clone was observed a handful of times. This chain uses TRBV19 with TRBJ1-4; D is ambiguous. Deletions cut 6 bases from V and 3 bases from J, with 17 bases between. This CDR3 is built from 16 residues. Germline V gene data show CDR1 as LNHDA and CDR2 as SQIVND (reference sequence). CDR3 loop: CASSPPLAGANEKLFF. CDR3 DNA sequence: TGTGCCAGTAGCCCCCCCCTGGCCGGGGCTAATGAAAAACTGTTTTTT.

This clone has more than one count but fewer than ten. The chain combines TRBV5-4 with TRBJ2-2, with D possibly matching TRBD1 (6 bases). Germline V gives CDR1 SGHNT, CDR2 YYREEE (reference sequence). Trimming left V 6 bases short and J 2 bases short, with 14 bases between. The CDR3 is made up of 15 amino acids. CDR3 sequence reads: CASTSGQPNTGELFF. In nucleotides, the CDR3 is TGTGCCAGCACGAGCGGACAGCCTAACACCGGGGAGCTGTTTTTT.

This clone came up a few times. The chain couples TRBV5-5 to TRBJ1-5, with D tentatively TRBD1 (5 bases). V lost 0 bases, J lost 0 bases, and 10 bases lay in between. Germline V gives CDR1 SGHKS, CDR2 YYEKEE (reference sequence). This CDR3 spans 16 amino acids. For the CDR3, the DNA is TGTGCCAGCAGCTTGGGCTCCGACAGTAGCAATCAGCCCCAGCATTTT. This translates into CASSLGSDSSNQPQHF.

V and J are TRBV6-1 and TRBJ2-7; possibly TRBD2 for D (6 bases). Looked up from germline, CDR1 is MNHNS and CDR2 is SASEGT. This CDR3 is built from 13 residues. The V end was cut by 5 bases, the J end by 6 bases, with 14 bases between. CDR3 sequence: CASSLGLLGEQYF. For the CDR3, the DNA is TGTGCCAGCAGTTTAGGACTATTAGGCGAGCAGTACTTC.

This clone has just a few counts. Different DNA sequences within this sample yield the same CDR3. The chain uses TRBV9 and TRBJ1-5, with 10 bases matching TRBD1. Germline assignment: CDR1 SGDLS and CDR2 YYNGEE. J was trimmed by 7 bases and V by 4 bases; bases with no gene match: 8. This CDR3 is 15 amino acids long. This CDR3 reads CASSPTGTGVQPQHF. Here the CDR3 DNA reads TGTGCCAGCAGCCCGACCGGGACAGGGGTACAGCCCCAGCATTTT.

The V call is TRBV28, the J call TRBJ2-5, with 7 bases aligning to TRBD1. The J call is doubtful: the DNA matches TRBJ2-7 better. This CDR3 region has 13 residues. Germline V gene lookup returns CDR1 MDHEN and CDR2 SYDVKM. CDR3 protein: CASTTGEVDEQYF. For the CDR3, the DNA is TGTGCCAGCACTACAGGGGAAGTGGACGAGCAGTACTTC.

This clone was seen a handful of times. This same CDR3 is encoded by further DNA sequences in the sample. The chain has TRBV9 and TRBJ1-1, with a weak D call TRBD1 (5 bases). Germline assignment: CDR1 SGDLS and CDR2 YYNGEE. Deletions cut 4 bases from V and 1 base from J, with 11 bases between. CDR3 length: 14 amino acids. CDR3 amino acids: CASSPDRRNTEAFF. The DNA for the CDR3 is TGTGCCAGCAGCCCCGACAGAAGGAACACTGAAGCTTTCTTT.

This clone was recorded a few times. The chain couples TRBV6-1 to TRBJ2-5, with 8 bases lining up with TRBD2. The junction had 5 bases not matched to a gene; V was cut back by 4 bases and J by 1 base. The CDR3 has 15 amino acids. Looked up from germline, CDR1 is MNHNS and CDR2 is SASEGT. The CDR3 sequence is CASSVGGGTQETQYF. The CDR3 nucleotides are TGTGCCAGCAGTGTTGGCGGGGGGACCCAAGAGACCCAGTACTTC.

Only a few counts were recorded for this clone. This sequence joins TRBV6-5 and TRBJ2-5; 7 bases are a match to TRBD1. The J call may not be correct, given that the DNA end is closer to TRBJ2-7. CDR3 length equals 14 residues. In germline, CDR1 is MNHEY, CDR2 SVGAGI. The CDR3 sequence: CASSRDRRLYEQYF. CDR3 nucleotide sequence: TGTGCCAGCAGTCGGGACAGACGTTTATACGAGCAGTACTTC.

This clone turned up a few times. The rearrangement links TRBV6-6 to TRBJ1-6, with D possibly matching TRBD1 (6 bases). In germline, CDR1 is MNHNY, CDR2 SVGAGI (reference sequence). The CDR3 covers 13 residues. With 6 bases removed from V and 7 bases from J, the gap between germline ends came to 10 bases. The CDR3: CASSSTGNSPLHF. CDR3 nucleotide sequence: TGTGCCAGCAGCTCAACAGGGAATTCACCCCTCCACTTT.

The chain recombines TRBV4-2 with TRBJ1-6; possibly TRBD1 for D (5 bases). V lost 4 bases to trimming and J lost 4 bases, with 14 bases between them. Germline CDR1 reads LGHNA; CDR2 reads YNFKEQ. The CDR3 consists of 16 residues. The CDR3 DNA is TGTGCCAGCAGCCCAGGAGTAAGGGGATATAATTCACCCCTCCACTTT. Its translation is CASSPGVRGYNSPLHF.

This clone was observed a handful of times. The gene calls are TRBV6-1 and TRBJ1-1; D remains unclear. This CDR3 region has 14 residues. Germline CDR1 and CDR2: MNHNS and SASEGT. V gave up 2 bases and J gave up 4 bases, with 11 bases separating them. In DNA, the CDR3 is TGTGCCAGCAGTGAAATGGGGAGCGGCACTGAAGCTTTCTTT. The encoded protein is CASSEMGSGTEAFF.

The J gene is TRBJ2-7, the V gene TRBV15; D gene ambiguous. The V gene's germline CDR1 is LNHNV and CDR2 YYDKDF (reference sequence). The CDR3 covers 15 residues. V lost 1 base and J 3 bases, leaving 13 bases between the germline ends. The CDR3 loop reads CATSRGETPVYEQYF. The DNA of the CDR3 is TGTGCCACCAGCAGAGGCGAGACACCAGTCTACGAGCAGTACTTC.

A few counts support this clone. This chain links TRBV5-1 with TRBJ1-1; tentatively, D is TRBD1 (6 bases). Germline values: CDR1 SGHRS, CDR2 YFSETQ. V was pared by 5 bases and J by 0 bases, with 11 bases between. The CDR3 sequence is 14 residues long. The CDR3 coding sequence is TGCGCCAGCAGTACGACAGGCGTGAACACTGAAGCTTTCTTT. It is translated as CASSTTGVNTEAFF.

CDR3 sequence (DNA): TGTGCCAGTAGTACAACAAGGGGGAACACTGAAGCTTTCTTT. Its translation is CASSTTRGNTEAFF. The chain uses TRBV19 and TRBJ1-1; a possible D gene is TRBD1 (5 bases). The CDR3 has 14 residues. The V gene lost 4 bases and the J gene lost 1 base, with 10 bases spanning the gap. From germline, CDR1 is LNHDA and CDR2 SQIVND (reference sequence).

The gene calls are TRBV7-9 and TRBJ1-5; the D is unclear. The CDR3 is made up of 15 amino acids. CDR1 SEHNR and CDR2 FQNEAQ come from the germline V gene (reference sequence). The V end lost 2 bases, the J end lost 4 bases, and 12 bases lay between the germline ends. The CDR3 is CASSLSQALNQPQHF. CDR3 DNA sequence: TGTGCCAGCAGCTTATCCCAGGCGTTGAATCAGCCCCAGCATTTT.

The V call is TRBV2, the J call TRBJ1-5; no reliable D call. V was shortened by 7 bases and J by 5 bases, with 12 bases between the two germline ends. This CDR3 is built from 13 residues. Germline values: CDR1 SNHLY, CDR2 FYNNEI. CDR3 protein: CASNKIFDQPQHF. The CDR3, as DNA: TGTGCCAGCAACAAGATCTTTGATCAGCCCCAGCATTTT. Combining the CDR3 with reference TRBV2 and TRBJ1-5 gives the whole variable domain EPEVTQTPSHQVTQMGQEVILRCVPISNHLYFYWYRQILGQKVEFLVSFYNNEISEKSEIFDDQFSVERPDGSNFTLKIRSTKLEDSAMYFCASNKIFDQPQHFGDGTRLSIL.

The table lists this clone with a few counts. V and J are TRBV28 and TRBJ2-3; 8 nucleotides align to TRBD2. The ends lost 3 bases at V and 2 bases at J; junction bases unmatched: 4. The germline V gene has CDR1 MDHEN and CDR2 SYDVKM. The CDR3 contains 15 residues. CDR3 in DNA: TGTGCCAGCAGTTTTGTAGCGGGAAACACAGATACGCAGTATTTT. Its translation is CASSFVAGNTDTQYF.

This clone was seen only a few times. The chain links TRBV4-1 to TRBJ2-4; TRBD2 matches 10 bases. The CDR3 runs to 18 residues. The germline CDR1 and CDR2 sequences are MGHRA and YSYEKL. J gave up 0 bases and V 0 bases, and 5 bases lay outside the gene matches. Here the CDR3 DNA reads TGCGCCAGCAGCCAAGACCCTAGCGGGGGTATAGCCAAAAACATTCAGTACTTC. Amino acids: CASSQDPSGGIAKNIQYF.

In its sample, this clone was seen a few times. The rearrangement links TRBV19 to TRBJ1-4; 10 nucleotides match TRBD1. The V segment lost 10 bases and the J segment 7 bases; nucleotides outside the gene matches: 6. The CDR3 covers 13 residues. Germline CDR1 and CDR2: LNHDA and SQIVND (reference sequence). CDR3 loop: CATRGQGGEKLFF. The CDR3 DNA follows: TGTGCCACCAGAGGACAGGGGGGTGAAAAACTGTTTTTT.

This sequence joins TRBV19 and TRBJ2-2; 9 bases are a match to TRBD2. CDR3 size: 16 residues. The V and J ends lost 3 bases and 5 bases, in that order; junction bases with no gene match: 7. The germline V gene encodes CDR1 LNHDA and CDR2 SQIVND (reference sequence). CDR3 amino acids: CASSIWTAGGTGELFF. The CDR3, as DNA: TGTGCCAGTAGTATTTGGACCGCGGGGGGGACCGGGGAGCTGTTTTTT.

V gene TRBV10-1 combines with J gene TRBJ2-1; TRBD1 agrees at 10 bases. V lost 4 bases to trimming and J lost 1 base; unmatched junction nucleotides: 13. Germline V CDR1 and CDR2: WNHNN, SYGVQD (reference sequence). This CDR3 contains 19 residues. CDR3 in amino acids: CASSAIGTGEGGSYNEQFF. CDR3 DNA sequence: TGCGCCAGCAGTGCCATCGGGACAGGGGAAGGGGGATCCTACAATGAGCAGTTCTTC.

The gene calls are TRBV6-6 and TRBJ2-7; TRBD1 agrees at 8 bases. V was pared by 5 bases and J by 5 bases, with 8 bases of the junction left unmatched. The germline V gene has CDR1 MNHNY and CDR2 SVGAGI (reference sequence). The CDR3 consists of 14 residues. CDR3 residues: CASSRLGQGNEQYF. The CDR3 DNA is TGTGCCAGCAGTCGTCTCGGACAGGGCAACGAGCAGTACTTC.

This sequence joins TRBV7-9 and TRBJ2-7; possible D gene TRBD1, 8 bases. V was cut by 7 bases and J by 2 bases, with 15 bases left in between. CDR3 size: 14 residues. Per the germline V gene, CDR1 is SEHNR and CDR2 is FQNEAQ (reference sequence). CDR3 nucleotides: TGTGCCAGCACCTACAGGGGGGGGACCTACGAGCAGTACTTC. Translating it yields CASTYRGGTYEQYF.

This clone appeared many times. J is TRBJ2-5 and V is TRBV25-1; 12 positions agree with TRBD2. The V segment lost 4 bases and the J segment 3 bases; nucleotides outside the gene matches: 6. The CDR3 is 16 residues long. Germline V gene sequence: CDR1 MGHDK, CDR2 SYGVNS. The CDR3 sequence: CASSATSGGHKETQYF. CDR3 DNA: TGTGCCAGCAGTGCGACTAGCGGGGGACACAAAGAGACCCAGTACTTC.

This chain joins TRBV11-2 and TRBJ2-2, with D tentatively TRBD1 (6 bases). Germline CDR1 and CDR2: SGHAT and FQNNGV. Trimming removed 5 bases from V and 0 bases from J, with 10 bases in between. This CDR3 has 15 residues. The CDR3 protein is CASSHRVANTGELFF. The CDR3 DNA follows: TGTGCCAGCAGCCACAGGGTTGCGAACACCGGGGAGCTGTTTTTT.

This clone was seen more than once but under ten times. V is TRBV29-1 and J is TRBJ2-3; 8 bases agree with TRBD1. The J segment lost 5 bases and the V segment lost 4 bases, leaving 5 bases of the junction unmatched. This CDR3 has 13 residues. Germline V gene sequence: CDR1 SQVTM, CDR2 ANQGSEA. The CDR3 spells CSVGGQGRDTQYF. In nucleotides, the CDR3 is TGCAGCGTTGGAGGACAGGGAAGAGATACGCAGTATTTT.

This clone turned up a few times. V is TRBV15 and J is TRBJ2-5; D not certain. Germline CDR1 reads LNHNV; CDR2 reads YYDKDF (reference sequence). Deletions cut 0 bases from V and 7 bases from J, with 15 bases between. The CDR3 has 15 residues. DNA of the CDR3: TGTGCCACCAGCAGAGACCTCGGTTCGTCGAGGACCCAGTACTTC. Its translation is CATSRDLGSSRTQYF.